Each of the 5 T cell receptor beta chains below was sequenced from the same sample in a study of T cell responses to AZD1222 COVID-19 vaccine. Profiled with immunoSEQ multiplex PCR; TCRdb holds only in-frame clones, not every one. The sample has roughly 60,000 clones; 60% to 85% are singletons. The sample here was peripheral blood, taken 28 days after the second AZD1222 dose. These receptors came from an adult who received the AZD1222 COVID-19 vaccine.

The chain is built from TRBV7-9 and TRBJ1-1; 10 nucleotides agree with TRBD1. The CDR3 contains 13 residues. V lost 5 bases to trimming and J lost 10 bases; unmatched junction nucleotides: 7. CDR1 and CDR2 from the germline V gene are SEHNR and FQNEAQ (reference sequence). DNA of the CDR3: TGTGCCAGCAGCCCCGGACAGGGGGGGGGAGCTTTCTTT. Its translation: CASSPGQGGGAFF.

V gene TRBV10-1 combines with J gene TRBJ1-2; D is unresolved. CDR1 is WNHNN, CDR2 SYGVQD, per germline (reference sequence). The CDR3 covers 14 residues. V gave up 8 bases and J gave up 0 bases, with 13 bases separating them. CDR3 residues: CASLGGLANYGYTF. The CDR3 DNA reads as TGCGCCAGCCTCGGCGGGTTAGCTAACTATGGCTACACCTTC.

The genes are TRBV18 and TRBJ2-7; D is undetermined. This CDR3 has 14 amino acids. Germline-derived CDR1 and CDR2 are KGHSH and LQKENI. Trimming took off 0 bases at V and 4 bases at J, with 10 bases between the two ends. CDR3 region: CASSPPVRLYEQYF. DNA for the CDR3: TGTGCCAGCTCACCACCGGTCAGACTTTACGAGCAGTACTTC. Together with reference TRBV18 and TRBJ2-7, the CDR3 gives the full variable domain: NAGVMQNPRHLVRRRGQEARLRCSPMKGHSHVYWYRQLPEEGLKFMVYLQKENIIDESGMPKERFSAEFPKEGPSILRIQQVVRGDSAAYFCASSPPVRLYEQYFGPGTRLTVT.

The chain joins TRBV7-2 to TRBJ1-5, with D perhaps matching TRBD1 (6 bases). With 3 bases removed from V and 3 bases from J, the gap between germline ends came to 12 bases. Germline CDR1 SGHTA, CDR2 FQGNSA. The length of the CDR3 is 15 residues. CDR3 amino acids: CASSFLTGNNQPQHF. CDR3 nucleotides: TGTGCCAGCAGCTTTCTCACAGGGAACAATCAGCCCCAGCATTTT.

The chain uses TRBV18 and TRBJ2-7; the D call may be TRBD1 or TRBD2 (5 bases each). The CDR3 runs to 13 residues. Per the germline V gene, CDR1 is KGHSH and CDR2 is LQKENI. Trimming stripped 3 bases from V and 5 bases from J, with 11 bases between. Written as DNA, the CDR3 is TGTGCCAGCTCACCTTGGGGACCCGACGAGCAGTACTTC. It codes for CASSPWGPDEQYF.